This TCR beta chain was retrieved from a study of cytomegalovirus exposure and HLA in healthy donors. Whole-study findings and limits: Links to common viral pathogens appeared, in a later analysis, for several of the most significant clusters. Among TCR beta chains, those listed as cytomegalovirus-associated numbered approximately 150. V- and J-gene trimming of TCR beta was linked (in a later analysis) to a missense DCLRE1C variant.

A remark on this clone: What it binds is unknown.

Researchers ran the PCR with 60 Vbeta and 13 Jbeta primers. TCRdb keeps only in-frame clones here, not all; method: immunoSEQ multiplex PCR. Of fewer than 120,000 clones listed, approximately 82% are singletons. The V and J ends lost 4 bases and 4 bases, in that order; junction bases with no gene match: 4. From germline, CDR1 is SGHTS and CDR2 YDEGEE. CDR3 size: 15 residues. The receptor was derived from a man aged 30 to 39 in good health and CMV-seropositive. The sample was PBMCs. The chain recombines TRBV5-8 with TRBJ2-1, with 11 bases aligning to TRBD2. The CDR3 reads CASSPTSGAYNEQFF. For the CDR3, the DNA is TGTGCCAGCAGCCCGACTAGCGGGGCTTACAATGAGCAGTTCTTC.